The T cell receptor beta chain described here comes from a study of STAT3 mutations in large granular lymphocyte leukemia. Study overall: Among longitudinally sequenced T-LGLL patients, roughly half had canonical activating STAT3 mutations detected. Overall study results and limits: Every T-LGLL patient had at least one immunodominant TCRbeta clonotype. TCR clonotype switching after therapy occurred in about 35% of the 18 patients.

This clone came up a few times. The antigen is undetermined. The CDR3 is 13 residues long. Germline assignment: CDR1 SGHRS and CDR2 YFSETQ. Trimming cost V 0 bases and J 7 bases, with 10 bases left between them. Using immunoSEQ multiplex PCR, the repertoire was profiled, and TCRdb retains in-frame clones only, with some absent. This sample has around 10,000 clones; 54% occur once, and the top ten carry roughly 9%. This clonotype was obtained from a boy younger than 18 with T-cell large granular lymphocyte leukemia. Some clones in this sample may be carry-over from other donors' samples. This rearrangement joins TRBV5-1 to TRBJ1-2, with no clear D. Sequenced input: peripheral blood mononuclear cells. CDR3 sequence: CASSLAGNSGYTF. The CDR3 region has the DNA TGCGCCAGCAGCTTGGCCGGGAATTCTGGCTACACCTTC.